Presented here are 9 T cell receptor beta chains from one specimen sequenced in a study of T cells in Graves' hyperthyroidism and ophthalmopathy (dated by TCRdb to the late 2010s). Libraries were prepared through multiplex PCR. Sequenced on an Illumina HiSeq 2000. The TCR beta CDR3 regions were amplified from RNA transcripts. For the first round of RT-PCR on the TCR CDR3, the HTBI primer set was used together with the Qiagen OneStep RT-PCR kit. TCRdb's own reprocessing of the public reads used fastp at Q25 and MiXCR and kept productive beta chains. Merged by CDR3 protein, the rows form single entries marked with the most common genes and DNA. The sample contains around 570,000 distinct CDR3 sequences, 15% to 20% of them found a single time. Roughly 50% of the sample comes from the top ten. The material sequenced was blood. These receptors all come from a man aged 40-49 years with Graves' ophthalmopathy.

This clonotype has only one observation. This sequence joins TRBV29-1 and TRBJ1-2; D perhaps matches TRBD1 (5 bases). The V and J ends lost 6 bases and 6 bases respectively, with 17 bases between them. Germline V gene sequence: CDR1 SQVTM, CDR2 ANQGSEA. This CDR3 region has 13 residues. The CDR3 protein is CSVSNGGPNGYTF. Written as DNA, the CDR3 is TGCAGCGTCTCCAACGGGGGACCTAATGGCTACACCTTC.

The table lists this clonotype with a few counts. The chain employs TRBV9 and TRBJ2-3; 7 nucleotides align to TRBD2. The CDR3 sequence is 16 residues long. The V gene's germline CDR1 is SGDLS and CDR2 YYNGEE. V gave up 0 bases and J gave up 0 bases; unmatched junction bases: 4. CDR3 region: CASSVAAGSSTDTQYF. The DNA for the CDR3 is TGTGCCAGCAGCGTAGCAGCGGGATCTAGCACAGATACGCAGTATTTT.

The J gene is TRBJ1-2, the V gene TRBV5-5; D is possibly TRBD1 (5 bases). The CDR3 loop spans 15 amino acids. Germline lookup yields CDR1 SGHKS and CDR2 YYEKEE (reference sequence). V shed 3 bases and J shed 4 bases, with 16 bases lying between them. The CDR3 bases are TGTGCCAGCAGCTGGGACGTCGGGAGTTCCTATGGCTACACCTTC. This sequence encodes CASSWDVGSSYGYTF.

There are many counts of this clonotype. This chain uses TRBV2 with TRBJ2-1; 9 nucleotides align to TRBD2. Germline lookup yields CDR1 SNHLY and CDR2 FYNNEI. V was pared by 4 bases and J by 6 bases, with 16 bases of the junction left unmatched. The CDR3 is made up of 18 amino acids. CDR3 in amino acids: CASSVGGGGASNRNEQFF. For the CDR3, the DNA is TGTGCCAGCAGTGTAGGGGGCGGGGGGGCCTCCAACCGCAATGAGCAGTTCTTC.

Many counts were recorded for this clonotype. V and J are TRBV6-1 and TRBJ2-3; TRBD1 agrees at 11 bases. CDR3 size: 19 residues. V gave up 5 bases and J gave up 0 bases; unmatched junction bases: 13. Germline V gene data show CDR1 as MNHNS and CDR2 as SASEGT. CDR3 nucleotide sequence: TGTGCCAGCAGTTTGGGACAGGGGGTCACCAAATACAGCACAGATACGCAGTATTTT. It encodes CASSLGQGVTKYSTDTQYF.

The gene calls are TRBV20-1 and TRBJ1-4; 7 positions match TRBD1. Losses at the gene ends were 3 bases for V and 8 bases for J; bases not matched to a gene: 9. CDR3 length: 14 residues. Germline CDR1 and CDR2: DFQATT and SNEGSKA (reference sequence). CDR3 region: CSASGAGGKEKLFF. The DNA for the CDR3 is TGCAGTGCTAGCGGGGCAGGGGGGAAGGAAAAACTGTTTTTT.

In this sample, this clonotype turned up a few times. The chain joins TRBV27 to TRBJ1-2; the D is unclear. Trimming took 5 bases from V and 4 from J, leaving 20 bases between them. This CDR3 has 16 residues. Germline V CDR1 and CDR2: MNHEY, SMNVEV (reference sequence). CDR3 protein: CASSPGSLNPSYGYTF. DNA of the CDR3: TGTGCCAGCAGTCCCGGGTCCCTCAACCCTTCCTATGGCTACACCTTC.

The chain couples TRBV20-1 to TRBJ1-3; D gene ambiguous. CDR3 length: 13 residues. The V gene lost 1 base and the J gene lost 4 bases, with 8 bases spanning the gap. Germline loops: CDR1 DFQATT, CDR2 SNEGSKA (reference sequence). As DNA, the CDR3 is TGCAGTGCTAGAGCCGACAAGGGAAACACCATATATTTT. This translates into CSARADKGNTIYF.

Only a few counts were recorded for this clonotype. This chain connects TRBV9 to TRBJ2-7; a possible D gene is TRBD2 (5 bases). Germline V gene data show CDR1 as SGDLS and CDR2 as YYNGEE. V was cut by 0 bases and J by 6 bases, with 19 bases left in between. The CDR3 runs 16 residues. The chain's CDR3 is CASSVGIGLAQSEQYF. The DNA for the CDR3 is TGTGCCAGCAGCGTAGGGATCGGGCTAGCCCAGAGCGAGCAGTACTTC.